This section outlines one TCR beta chain sequence together with its context. Antigen unknown. The data were taken from a study of beta chain features in type 1 diabetes. Study observations and caveats: There was no resolution here of whether HLA type influences TCRB rearrangement. All four CD4+ subsets of Type 1 diabetes patients contained TCRB CDR3s that were moderately but significantly shorter.

Since all of the isolated RNA was reverse transcribed, expressed TCRB transcripts were what got sequenced. The method was immunoSEQ multiplex PCR; TCRdb's version includes in-frame clones alone and lacks a portion of them. The data hold under 350,000 clones, with around 24% observed a single time. The germline V gene has CDR1 KGHSH and CDR2 LQKENI. Trimming pared 3 bases from V and 4 bases from J, leaving 13 bases between. The CDR3 runs to 15 residues. Researchers reported sorting CD4+ naive, central memory, regulatory and stem cell-like memory cells via CD45RO/CCR7/CD25/CD127/CD95/CD27. Populations obtained by sorting all exceeded 98% purity.

This sequence was found in a woman younger than 45 with type 1 diabetes. The V gene is TRBV18, the J gene TRBJ1-5; D ambiguous. Sequenced: naive CD4+ T cells from blood. In nucleotides, the CDR3 is TGTGCCAGCTCACCTCCCGGGTCCCCTAATCAGCCCCAGCATTTT. This sequence encodes CASSPPGSPNQPQHF.